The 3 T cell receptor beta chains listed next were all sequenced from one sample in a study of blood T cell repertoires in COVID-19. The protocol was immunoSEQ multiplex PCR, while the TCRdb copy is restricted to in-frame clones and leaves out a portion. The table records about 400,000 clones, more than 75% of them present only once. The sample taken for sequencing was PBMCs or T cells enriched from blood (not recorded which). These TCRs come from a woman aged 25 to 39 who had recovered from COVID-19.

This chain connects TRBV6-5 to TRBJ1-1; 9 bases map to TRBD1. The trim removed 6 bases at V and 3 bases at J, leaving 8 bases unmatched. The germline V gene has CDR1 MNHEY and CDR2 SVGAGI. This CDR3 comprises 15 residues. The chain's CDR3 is CASSPNRGQDTEAFF. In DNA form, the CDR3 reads TGTGCCAGCAGCCCAAACAGGGGGCAGGACACTGAAGCTTTCTTT.

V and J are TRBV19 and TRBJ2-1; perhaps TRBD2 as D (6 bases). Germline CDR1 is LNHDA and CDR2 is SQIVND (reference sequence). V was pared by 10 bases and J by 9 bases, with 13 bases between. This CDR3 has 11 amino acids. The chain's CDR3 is CATGGASEQFF. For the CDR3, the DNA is TGTGCCACGGGCGGGGCTAGTGAGCAGTTCTTC.

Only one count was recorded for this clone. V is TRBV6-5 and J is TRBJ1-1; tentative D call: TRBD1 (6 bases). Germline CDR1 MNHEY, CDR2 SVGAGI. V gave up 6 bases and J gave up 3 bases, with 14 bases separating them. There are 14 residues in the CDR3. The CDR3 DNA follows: TGTGCCAGCAGATTGTCCGGGACACACACTGAAGCTTTCTTT. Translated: CASRLSGTHTEAFF.